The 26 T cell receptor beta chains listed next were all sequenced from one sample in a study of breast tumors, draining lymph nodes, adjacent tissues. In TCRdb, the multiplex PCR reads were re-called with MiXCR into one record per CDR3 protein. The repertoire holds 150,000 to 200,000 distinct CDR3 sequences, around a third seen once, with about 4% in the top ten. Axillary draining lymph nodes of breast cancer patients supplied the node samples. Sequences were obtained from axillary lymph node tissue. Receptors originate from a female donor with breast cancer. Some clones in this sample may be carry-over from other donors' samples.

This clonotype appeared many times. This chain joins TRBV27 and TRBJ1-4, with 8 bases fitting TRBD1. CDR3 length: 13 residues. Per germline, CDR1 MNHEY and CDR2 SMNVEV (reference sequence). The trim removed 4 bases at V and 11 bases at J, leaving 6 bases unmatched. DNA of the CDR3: TGTGCCAGCAGTTCTACGGACAGGGCGAAACTGTTTTTT. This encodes CASSSTDRAKLFF. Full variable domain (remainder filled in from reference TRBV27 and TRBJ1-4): EAQVTQNPRYLITVTGKKLTVTCSQNMNHEYMSWYRQDPGLGLRQIYYSMNVEVTDKGDVPEGYKVSRKEKRNFPLILESPSPNQTSLYFCASSSTDRAKLFFGSGTQLSVL.

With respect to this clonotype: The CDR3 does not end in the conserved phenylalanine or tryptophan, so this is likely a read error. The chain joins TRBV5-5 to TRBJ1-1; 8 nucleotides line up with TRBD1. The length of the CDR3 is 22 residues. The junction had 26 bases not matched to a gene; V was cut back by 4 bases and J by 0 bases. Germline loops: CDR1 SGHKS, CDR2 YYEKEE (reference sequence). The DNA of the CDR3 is TGTGCCAGCAGCCAAGGGAGCTCCAGAGTGGGGACAGGCCTTCACATGAACACTGAAGCTTTCAGG. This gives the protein CASSQGSSRVGTGLHMNTEAFR.

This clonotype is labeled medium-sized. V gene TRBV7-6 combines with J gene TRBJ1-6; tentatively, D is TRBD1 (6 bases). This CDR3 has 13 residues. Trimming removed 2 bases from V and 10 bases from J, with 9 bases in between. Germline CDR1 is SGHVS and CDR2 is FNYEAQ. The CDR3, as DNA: TGTGCCAGCAGCTTACAGGGGCGGTCACCCCTCCACTTT. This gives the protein CASSLQGRSPLHF.

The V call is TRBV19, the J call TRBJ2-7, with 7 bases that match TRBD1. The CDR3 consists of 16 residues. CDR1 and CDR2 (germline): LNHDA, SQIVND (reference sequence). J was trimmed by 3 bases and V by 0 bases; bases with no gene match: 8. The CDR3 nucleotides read TGTGCCAGTAGTATAGACAATACAGGGGTAAACTACGAGCAGTACTTC. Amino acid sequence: CASSIDNTGVNYEQYF.

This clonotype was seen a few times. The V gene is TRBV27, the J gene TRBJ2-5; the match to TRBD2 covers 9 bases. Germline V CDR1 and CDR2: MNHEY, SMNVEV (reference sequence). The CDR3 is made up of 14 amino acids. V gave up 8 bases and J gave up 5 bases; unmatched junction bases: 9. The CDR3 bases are TGTGCCAGCTGCCGCGGGGGGGCCTGGGAGACCCAGTACTTC. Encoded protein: CASCRGGAWETQYF.

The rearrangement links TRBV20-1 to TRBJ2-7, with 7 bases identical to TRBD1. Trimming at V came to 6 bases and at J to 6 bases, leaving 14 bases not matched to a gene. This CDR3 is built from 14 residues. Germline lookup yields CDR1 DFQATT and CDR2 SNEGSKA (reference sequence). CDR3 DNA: TGCAGTGCGGACGACAGGGCCGAGAGCTCCGAGCAGTACTTC. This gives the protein CSADDRAESSEQYF.

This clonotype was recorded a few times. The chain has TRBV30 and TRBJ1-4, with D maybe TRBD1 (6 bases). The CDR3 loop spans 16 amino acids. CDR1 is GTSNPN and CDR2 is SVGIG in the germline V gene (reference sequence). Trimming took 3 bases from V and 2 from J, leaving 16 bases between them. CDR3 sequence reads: CAWSEPHRVTNEKLFF. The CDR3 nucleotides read TGTGCCTGGAGCGAACCCCACAGGGTCACTAATGAAAAACTGTTTTTT.

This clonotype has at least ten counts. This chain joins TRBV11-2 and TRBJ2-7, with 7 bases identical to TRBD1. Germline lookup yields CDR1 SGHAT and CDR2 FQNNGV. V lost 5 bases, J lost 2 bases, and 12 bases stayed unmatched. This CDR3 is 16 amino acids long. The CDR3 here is CASSVGWQGDPYEQYF. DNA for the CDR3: TGTGCCAGCAGCGTGGGCTGGCAGGGGGACCCCTACGAGCAGTACTTC. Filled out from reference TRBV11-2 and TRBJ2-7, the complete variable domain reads EAGVAQSPRYKIIEKRQSVAFWCNPISGHATLYWYQQILGQGPKLLIQFQNNGVVDDSQLPKDRFSAERLKGVDSTLKIQPAKLEDSAVYLCASSVGWQGDPYEQYFGPGTRLTVT.

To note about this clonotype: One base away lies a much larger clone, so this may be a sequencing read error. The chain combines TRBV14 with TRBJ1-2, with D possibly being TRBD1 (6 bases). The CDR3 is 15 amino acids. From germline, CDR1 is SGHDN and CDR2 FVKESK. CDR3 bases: TGTGCCAGCAGCCAACCAGGGGCAGGGAGCTATGGCTCCACCTTC. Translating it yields CASSQPGAGSYGSTF. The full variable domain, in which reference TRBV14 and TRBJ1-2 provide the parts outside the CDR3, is EAGVTQFPSHSVIEKGQTVTLRCDPISGHDNLYWYRRVMGKEIKFLLHFVKESKQDESGMPNNRFLAERTGGTYSTLKVQPAELEDSGVYFCASSQPGAGSYGSTFGSGTRLTVV.

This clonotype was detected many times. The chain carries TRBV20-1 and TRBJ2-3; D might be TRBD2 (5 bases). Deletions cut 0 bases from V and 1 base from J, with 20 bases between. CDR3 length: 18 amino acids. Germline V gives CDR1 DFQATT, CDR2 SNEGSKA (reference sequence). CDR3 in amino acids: CSAREVVRAPRGTDTQYF. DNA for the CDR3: TGCAGTGCTAGAGAAGTCGTGCGGGCCCCAAGGGGCACAGATACGCAGTATTTT.

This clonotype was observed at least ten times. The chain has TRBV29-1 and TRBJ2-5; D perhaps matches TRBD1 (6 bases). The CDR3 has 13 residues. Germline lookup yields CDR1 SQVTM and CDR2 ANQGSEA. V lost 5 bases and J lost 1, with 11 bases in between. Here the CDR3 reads CSVSADSQETQYF. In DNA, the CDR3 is TGCAGCGTTTCCGCGGACAGCCAAGAGACCCAGTACTTC.

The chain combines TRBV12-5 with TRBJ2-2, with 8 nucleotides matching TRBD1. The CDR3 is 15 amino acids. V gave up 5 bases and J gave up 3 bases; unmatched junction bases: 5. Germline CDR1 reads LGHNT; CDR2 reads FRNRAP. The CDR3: CASGAGGADTGELFF. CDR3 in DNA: TGTGCTAGTGGTGCAGGGGGCGCGGACACCGGGGAGCTGTTTTTT.

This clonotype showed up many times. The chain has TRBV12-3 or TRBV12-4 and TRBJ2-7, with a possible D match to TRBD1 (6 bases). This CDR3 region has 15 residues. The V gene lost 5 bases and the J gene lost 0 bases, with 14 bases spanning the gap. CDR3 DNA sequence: TGTGCCAGCAGTCGCTGGGACAAGAGCTCCTACGAGCAGTACTTC. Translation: CASSRWDKSSYEQYF.

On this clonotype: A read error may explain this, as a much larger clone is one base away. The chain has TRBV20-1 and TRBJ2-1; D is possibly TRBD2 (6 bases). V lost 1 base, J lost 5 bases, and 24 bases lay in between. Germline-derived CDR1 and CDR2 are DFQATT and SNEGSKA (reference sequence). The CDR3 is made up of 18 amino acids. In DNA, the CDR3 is TGCAGTGCTAGAGGGGCGGGACCTAGACCAGTTATGGACAATGAGCAGTTCTTC. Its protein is CSARGAGPRPVMDNEQFF.

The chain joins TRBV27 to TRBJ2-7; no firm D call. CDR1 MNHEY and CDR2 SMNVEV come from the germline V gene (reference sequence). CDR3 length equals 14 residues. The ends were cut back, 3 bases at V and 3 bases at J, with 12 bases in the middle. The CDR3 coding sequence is TGTGCCAGCAGTTTCGGTACAGCCCACTACGAGCAGTACTTC. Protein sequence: CASSFGTAHYEQYF.

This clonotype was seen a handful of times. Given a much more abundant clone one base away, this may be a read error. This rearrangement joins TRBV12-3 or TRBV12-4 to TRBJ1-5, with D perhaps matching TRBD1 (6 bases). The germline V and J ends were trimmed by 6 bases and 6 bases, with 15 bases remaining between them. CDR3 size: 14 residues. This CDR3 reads CASSNQGTSQPQHF. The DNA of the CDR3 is TGTGCCAGCAGCAACCAAGGGACAAGTCAGCCCCAGCATTTT.

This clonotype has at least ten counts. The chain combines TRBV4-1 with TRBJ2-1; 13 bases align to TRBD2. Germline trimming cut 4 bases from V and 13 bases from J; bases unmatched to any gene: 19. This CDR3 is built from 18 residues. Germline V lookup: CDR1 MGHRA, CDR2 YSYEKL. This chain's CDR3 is CASSPAPGLAGSRGSQFF. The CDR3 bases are TGCGCCAGCAGCCCGGCCCCGGGACTAGCGGGAAGTCGAGGGAGTCAGTTCTTC.

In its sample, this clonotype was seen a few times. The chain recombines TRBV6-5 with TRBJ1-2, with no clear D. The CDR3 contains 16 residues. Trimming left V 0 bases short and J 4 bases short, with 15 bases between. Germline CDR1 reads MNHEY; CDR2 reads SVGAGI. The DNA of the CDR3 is TGTGCCAGCAGTTACTCGTTAGAGAGCTTAATCTATGGCTACACCTTC. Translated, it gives CASSYSLESLIYGYTF.

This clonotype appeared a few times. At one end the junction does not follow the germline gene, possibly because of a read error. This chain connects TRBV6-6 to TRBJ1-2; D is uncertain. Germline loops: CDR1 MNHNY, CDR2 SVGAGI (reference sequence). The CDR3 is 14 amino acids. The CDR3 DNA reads TGTGCCAGCAGTCACTCGAACAGAAACTATGGCTACACCTTC. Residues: CASSHSNRNYGYTF.

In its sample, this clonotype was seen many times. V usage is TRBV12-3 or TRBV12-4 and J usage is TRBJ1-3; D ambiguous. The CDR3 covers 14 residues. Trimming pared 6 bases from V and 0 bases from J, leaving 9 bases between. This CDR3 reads CASSKEISGNTIYF. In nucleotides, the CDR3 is TGTGCCAGCAGCAAAGAGATCTCTGGAAACACCATATATTTT.

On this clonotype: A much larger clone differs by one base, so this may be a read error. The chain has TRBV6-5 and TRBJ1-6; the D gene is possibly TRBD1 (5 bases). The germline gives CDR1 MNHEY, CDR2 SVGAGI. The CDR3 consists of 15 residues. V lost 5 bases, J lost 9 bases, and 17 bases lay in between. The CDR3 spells CASSHLGRGGSPLHF. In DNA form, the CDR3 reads TGTGCCAGCAGTCACTTGGGGAGGGGCGGTTCACCCCTCCACTTT.

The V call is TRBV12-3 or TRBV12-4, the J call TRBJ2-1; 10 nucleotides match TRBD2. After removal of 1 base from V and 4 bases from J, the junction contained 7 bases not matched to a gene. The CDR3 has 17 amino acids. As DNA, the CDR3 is TGTGCCAGCAGTTTAGGGGCTAGCGGGAGCCCATACAATGAGCAGTTCTTC. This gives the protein CASSLGASGSPYNEQFF.

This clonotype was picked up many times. In nucleotides, the CDR3 is TGTGCCAGCAGCCAAGATCCTGGGCTAGGCGGAGATACGCAGTATTTT. Its protein product is CASSQDPGLGGDTQYF. V and J are TRBV4-2 and TRBJ2-3; D is uncertain. Per the germline V gene, CDR1 is LGHNA and CDR2 is YNFKEQ. The CDR3 runs to 16 residues. V dropped 0 bases and J dropped 5 bases, with 15 bases sitting between them.

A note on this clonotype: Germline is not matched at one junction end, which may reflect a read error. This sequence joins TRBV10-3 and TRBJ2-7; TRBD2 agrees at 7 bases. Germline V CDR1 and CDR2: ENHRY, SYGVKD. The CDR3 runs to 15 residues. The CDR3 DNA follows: TGTGCCAGCAGTTACCCGAGTGCGGGGGATTACGAGCAGTACTTC. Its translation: CASSYPSAGDYEQYF.

The CDR3 nucleotides read TGTGCCAGCAGTTTCATCTCTAGCGGATTCCAAGAGACCCAGTACTTC. This gives the protein CASSFISSGFQETQYF. The chain employs TRBV6-5 and TRBJ2-5, with 7 nucleotides matching TRBD2. The germline V gene has CDR1 MNHEY and CDR2 SVGAGI. Trimming took 4 bases from V and 1 from J; bases not matched to a gene: 9. The length of the CDR3 is 16 residues.

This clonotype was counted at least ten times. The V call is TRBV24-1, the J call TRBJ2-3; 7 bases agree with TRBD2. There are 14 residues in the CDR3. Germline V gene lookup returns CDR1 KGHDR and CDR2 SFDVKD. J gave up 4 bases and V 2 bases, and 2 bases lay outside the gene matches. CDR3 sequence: CATSDWEGPDTQYF. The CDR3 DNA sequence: TGTGCCACCAGTGATTGGGAGGGCCCAGATACGCAGTATTTT.